These 4 T cell receptor beta chains originate from one sample sequenced in a study of vaccination and CD4 T cells after COVID-19. Antigen specificity for these receptors is unknown. The Oncomine TCR Beta short-read assay was applied to DNA of cultured CD4+ T cells. MiXCR was run by TCRdb on the PCR reads, yielding one entry per CDR3 protein. Of some 18,000 distinct CDR3 sequences listed, less than 60% are singletons. As to treatment: roughly ten-day PBMC culture with coronavirus spike peptide pools or control peptides (ViraFEST assay). The sequences come from CD4+ T cells from blood, cultured in vitro, collected after SARS-CoV-2 vaccination. The source is a human donor who had recovered from COVID-19.

The rearrangement links TRBV20-1 to TRBJ2-7, with 8 bases matching TRBD1. Per germline, CDR1 DFQATT and CDR2 SNEGSKA (reference sequence). The CDR3 length is 15 residues. J was trimmed by 3 bases and V by 4 bases; bases with no gene match: 11. This CDR3 reads CSAIFPRGQLYEQYF. The CDR3 DNA sequence: TGCAGTGCTATTTTCCCCAGGGGGCAACTCTACGAGCAGTACTTC.

In this sample, this clonotype turned up a few times. The chain employs TRBV20-1 and TRBJ1-2; TRBD1 might be the D (5 bases). V was trimmed by 2 bases and J by 1 base, leaving 8 bases between them. There are 13 residues in the CDR3. Germline CDR1 is DFQATT and CDR2 is SNEGSKA (reference sequence). CDR3 in DNA: TGCAGTGCTAGACCGGGGGGTAACTATGGCTACACCTTC. This codes for CSARPGGNYGYTF.

The CDR3 coding sequence is TGTGCCAGCAGCCTCGGAGGGGAAAGATATCAGCCCCAGCATTTT. This sequence encodes CASSLGGERYQPQHF. The rearrangement uses TRBV7-2 and TRBJ1-5; TRBD1 is a possible D gene (5 bases). Germline loops: CDR1 SGHTA, CDR2 FQGNSA. Trimming took off 5 bases at V and 5 bases at J, with 16 bases between the two ends. The CDR3 consists of 15 residues.

The rearrangement joins TRBV6-2 or TRBV6-3 to TRBJ1-5; 8 bases match TRBD1. The CDR3 sequence is 19 residues long. Germline V gene lookup returns CDR1 MNHEY and CDR2 SVGEGT. Trimming at V came to 0 bases and at J to 6 bases, leaving 16 bases not matched to a gene. In nucleotides, the CDR3 is TGTGCCAGCAGTTACTCGACCCAAAGGACAGGGAAGTCTGGTCAGCCCCAGCATTTT. Encoded protein: CASSYSTQRTGKSGQPQHF.